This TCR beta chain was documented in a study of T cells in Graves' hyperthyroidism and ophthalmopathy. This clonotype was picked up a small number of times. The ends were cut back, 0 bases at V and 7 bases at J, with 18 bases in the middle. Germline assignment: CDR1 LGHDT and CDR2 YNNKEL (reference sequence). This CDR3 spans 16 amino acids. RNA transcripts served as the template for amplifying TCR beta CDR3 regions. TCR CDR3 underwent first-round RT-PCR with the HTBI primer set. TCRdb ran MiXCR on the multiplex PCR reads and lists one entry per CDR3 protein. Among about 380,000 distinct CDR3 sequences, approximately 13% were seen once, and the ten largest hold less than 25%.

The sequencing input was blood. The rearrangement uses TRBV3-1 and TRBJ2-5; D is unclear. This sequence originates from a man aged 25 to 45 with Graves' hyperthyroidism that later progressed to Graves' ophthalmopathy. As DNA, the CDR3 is TGTGCCAGCAGCCAAGAGGCTAGTCAGACCCGAGTGACCCAGTACTTC. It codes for CASSQEASQTRVTQYF.